One sample yielded the 17 T cell receptor beta chains listed below, sequenced in a study of blood T cell repertoires in COVID-19. The assay was immunoSEQ multiplex PCR, and TCRdb's table has in-frame clones only and misses some. Here the sample spans 150,000 to 200,000 clones, roughly 89% being singletons. Input material: peripheral blood. All receptors derive from a woman younger than 30 who had recovered from COVID-19.

The V call is TRBV7-2, the J call TRBJ2-7; TRBD1 might be the D (8 bases). This CDR3 is built from 15 residues. V gave up 4 bases and J gave up 4 bases, with 17 bases separating them. Per the germline V gene, CDR1 is SGHTA and CDR2 is FQGNSA. CDR3 nucleotide sequence: TGTGCCAGCAGCTCATCAGACAGGGGACTATACGAGCAGTACGTC. It codes for CASSSSDRGLYEQYV.

This chain connects TRBV3-1 (or the pseudogene TRBV3-2) to TRBJ1-3; no reliable D call. Trimming shortened V by 4 bases and J by 1 base, and 5 bases separated the two germline ends. The CDR3 is 13 residues long. Germline-derived CDR1 and CDR2 are LGHDT and YNNKEL (reference sequence). CDR3 in DNA: TGTGCCAGCAGCCCCGGTTCTGGAAACACCATATATTTT. Residues: CASSPGSGNTIYF.

Only a few counts were recorded for this clone. The same CDR3 is also encoded by other DNA sequences in this sample. The rearrangement joins TRBV9 to TRBJ2-3; D unresolved. CDR3 length: 13 residues. Trimming took 0 bases from V and 3 from J, leaving 5 bases between them. Germline V lookup: CDR1 SGDLS, CDR2 YYNGEE. The CDR3 here is CASSVGGTDTQYF. CDR3 coding DNA: TGTGCCAGCAGCGTAGGAGGAACAGATACGCAGTATTTT.

The chain combines TRBV7-9 with TRBJ1-5; perhaps TRBD1 as D (6 bases). The CDR3 is made up of 18 amino acids. In germline, CDR1 is SEHNR, CDR2 FQNEAQ (reference sequence). V shed 2 bases and J shed 0 bases, with 17 bases lying between them. The CDR3, as DNA: TGTGCCAGCAGCTTAAGTCCCCCGGGGGGCTTTAGCAATCAGCCCCAGCATTTT. Translated: CASSLSPPGGFSNQPQHF.

V usage is TRBV9 and J usage is TRBJ1-2, with D possibly matching TRBD1 (6 bases). Looked up from germline, CDR1 is SGDLS and CDR2 is YYNGEE. The CDR3 contains 14 residues. The V gene lost 0 bases and the J gene lost 4 bases, with 10 bases spanning the gap. CDR3 nucleotides: TGTGCCAGCAGCGTAGCTCAGGGGTCCTATGGCTACACCTTC. This translates into CASSVAQGSYGYTF.

The chain is built from TRBV6-5 and TRBJ1-3; no clear D gene. Germline V gene lookup returns CDR1 MNHEY and CDR2 SVGAGI. V was clipped by 6 bases and J by 4 bases, with 13 bases between them. The CDR3 is made up of 14 amino acids. The CDR3 region is CASRRDRGGNTIYF. The CDR3 nucleotides are TGTGCCAGCAGAAGAGACCGAGGCGGAAACACCATATATTTT.

CDR3 residues: CASSLSGTLGTEAFF. As DNA, the CDR3 is TGTGCCAGCAGTTTATCGGGCACCCTTGGAACTGAAGCTTTCTTT. The rearrangement uses TRBV27 and TRBJ1-1; D gene ambiguous. Trimming cost V 0 bases and J 5 bases, with 13 bases left between them. This CDR3 has 15 residues. Germline CDR1 reads MNHEY; CDR2 reads SMNVEV (reference sequence).

The CDR3 DNA reads as TGTGCCAGCAGCGTGAGCGGGGGAAGCACAGATACGCAGTATTTT. Translated: CASSVSGGSTDTQYF. V and J are TRBV9 and TRBJ2-3, with TRBD2 matching 8 bases. The trim removed 2 bases at V and 0 bases at J, leaving 2 bases unmatched. The CDR3 runs 15 residues. Germline assignment: CDR1 SGDLS and CDR2 YYNGEE.

The chain combines TRBV5-4 with TRBJ1-4; 10 bases agree with TRBD1. The CDR3 is 16 residues long. Germline values: CDR1 SGHNT, CDR2 YYREEE (reference sequence). Trimming cost V 4 bases and J 7 bases; bases outside gene matches: 10. The CDR3 loop is CASSPRGGTGAEKLFF. CDR3 nucleotide sequence: TGTGCCAGCAGCCCACGAGGGGGGACAGGGGCTGAAAAACTGTTTTTT.

The chain couples TRBV20-1 to TRBJ2-7, with TRBD1 as a possible D gene (6 bases). In germline, CDR1 is DFQATT, CDR2 SNEGSKA (reference sequence). Trimming took off 6 bases at V and 5 bases at J, with 11 bases between the two ends. CDR3 length: 11 amino acids. In DNA, the CDR3 is TGCAGTGCCACGGGACACCACGAGCAGTACTTC. Translated, it gives CSATGHHEQYF.

The chain carries TRBV5-4 and TRBJ2-2, with TRBD2 matching 9 bases. Germline CDR1 reads SGHNT; CDR2 reads YYREEE (reference sequence). With 4 bases clipped from V and 3 bases from J, the junction kept 13 bases outside the gene matches. This CDR3 comprises 18 residues. CDR3 in amino acids: CASSPPRGAGGDTGELFF. The CDR3 bases are TGTGCCAGCAGCCCACCTAGGGGGGCGGGAGGGGACACCGGGGAGCTGTTTTTT. Complete variable domain (other parts from reference TRBV5-4 and TRBJ2-2): ETGVTQSPTHLIKTRGQQVTLRCSSQSGHNTVSWYQQALGQGPQFIFQYYREEENGRGNFPPRFSGLQFPNYSSELNVNALELDDSALYLCASSPPRGAGGDTGELFFGEGSRLTVL.

The chain joins TRBV9 to TRBJ1-3; D gene unclear. Per the germline V gene, CDR1 is SGDLS and CDR2 is YYNGEE. V lost 4 bases, J lost 0 bases, and 14 bases lay in between. There are 16 residues in the CDR3. CDR3 nucleotides: TGTGCCAGCAGCTCCCGGGGATCTAGCTCTGGAAACACCATATATTTT. Protein product: CASSSRGSSSGNTIYF.

This chain joins TRBV5-6 and TRBJ1-4; possible D gene TRBD1, 6 bases. Germline assignment: CDR1 SGHDT and CDR2 YYEEEE. Trimming left V 1 base short and J 0 bases short, with 10 bases between. CDR3 length: 16 residues. The CDR3 is CASSLKRGSTNEKLFF. CDR3 nucleotide sequence: TGTGCCAGCAGCTTGAAAAGGGGGTCAACTAATGAAAAACTGTTTTTT.

The gene calls are TRBV3-1 (or the pseudogene TRBV3-2) and TRBJ2-3, with 7 bases lining up with TRBD2. The V and J ends lost 4 bases and 2 bases, in that order; junction bases with no gene match: 15. Per germline, CDR1 LGHDT and CDR2 YNNKEL (reference sequence). CDR3 length equals 18 residues. The CDR3 spells CASSPLGEAGDFTDTQYF. CDR3 bases: TGTGCCAGCAGCCCACTCGGCGAGGCGGGGGACTTCACAGATACGCAGTATTTT.

The J gene is TRBJ2-1, the V gene TRBV24-1; TRBD2 agrees at 9 bases. The CDR3 sequence is 16 residues long. The J segment lost 5 bases and the V segment lost 0 bases, leaving 4 bases of the junction unmatched. CDR1 KGHDR and CDR2 SFDVKD come from the germline V gene. CDR3 DNA: TGTGCCACCAGTGATTTGCAGCGGGGGGCTAACAATGAGCAGTTCTTC. This gives the protein CATSDLQRGANNEQFF.

The chain has TRBV5-1 and TRBJ2-4, with D tentatively TRBD1 (5 bases). CDR1 and CDR2 from the germline V gene are SGHRS and YFSETQ. V was pared by 4 bases and J by 3 bases, with 14 bases between. This CDR3 is 15 amino acids long. The CDR3 protein is CASSATQGSKNIQYF. For the CDR3, the DNA is TGCGCCAGCAGCGCCACGCAGGGTAGCAAAAACATTCAGTACTTC.

The rearrangement joins TRBV28 to TRBJ1-5, with 8 bases aligning to TRBD1. This CDR3 region has 14 residues. The germline gives CDR1 MDHEN, CDR2 SYDVKM. V shed 6 bases and J 2 bases; nucleotides not matched to a gene: 3. The CDR3 loop is CASSATGGNQPQHF. The CDR3 nucleotides are TGTGCCAGCAGCGCGACAGGGGGCAATCAGCCCCAGCATTTT. Filled out from reference TRBV28 and TRBJ1-5, the complete variable domain reads DVKVTQSSRYLVKRTGEKVFLECVQDMDHENMFWYRQDPGLGLRLIYFSYDVKMKEKGDIPEGYSVSREKKERFSLILESASTNQTSMYLCASSATGGNQPQHFGDGTRLSIL.